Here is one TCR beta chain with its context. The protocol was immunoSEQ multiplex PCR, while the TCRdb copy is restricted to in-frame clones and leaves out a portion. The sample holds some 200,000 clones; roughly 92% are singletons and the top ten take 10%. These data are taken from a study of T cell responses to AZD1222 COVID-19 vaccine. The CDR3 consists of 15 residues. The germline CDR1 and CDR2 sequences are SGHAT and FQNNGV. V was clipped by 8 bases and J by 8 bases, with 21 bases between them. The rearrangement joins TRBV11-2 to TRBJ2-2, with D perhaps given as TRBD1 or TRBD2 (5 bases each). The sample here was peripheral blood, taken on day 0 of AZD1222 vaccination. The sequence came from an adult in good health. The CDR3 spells CASPRGRLTEGELFF. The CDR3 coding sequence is TGTGCCAGCCCACGGGGCAGGCTGACGGAAGGGGAGCTGTTTTTT.